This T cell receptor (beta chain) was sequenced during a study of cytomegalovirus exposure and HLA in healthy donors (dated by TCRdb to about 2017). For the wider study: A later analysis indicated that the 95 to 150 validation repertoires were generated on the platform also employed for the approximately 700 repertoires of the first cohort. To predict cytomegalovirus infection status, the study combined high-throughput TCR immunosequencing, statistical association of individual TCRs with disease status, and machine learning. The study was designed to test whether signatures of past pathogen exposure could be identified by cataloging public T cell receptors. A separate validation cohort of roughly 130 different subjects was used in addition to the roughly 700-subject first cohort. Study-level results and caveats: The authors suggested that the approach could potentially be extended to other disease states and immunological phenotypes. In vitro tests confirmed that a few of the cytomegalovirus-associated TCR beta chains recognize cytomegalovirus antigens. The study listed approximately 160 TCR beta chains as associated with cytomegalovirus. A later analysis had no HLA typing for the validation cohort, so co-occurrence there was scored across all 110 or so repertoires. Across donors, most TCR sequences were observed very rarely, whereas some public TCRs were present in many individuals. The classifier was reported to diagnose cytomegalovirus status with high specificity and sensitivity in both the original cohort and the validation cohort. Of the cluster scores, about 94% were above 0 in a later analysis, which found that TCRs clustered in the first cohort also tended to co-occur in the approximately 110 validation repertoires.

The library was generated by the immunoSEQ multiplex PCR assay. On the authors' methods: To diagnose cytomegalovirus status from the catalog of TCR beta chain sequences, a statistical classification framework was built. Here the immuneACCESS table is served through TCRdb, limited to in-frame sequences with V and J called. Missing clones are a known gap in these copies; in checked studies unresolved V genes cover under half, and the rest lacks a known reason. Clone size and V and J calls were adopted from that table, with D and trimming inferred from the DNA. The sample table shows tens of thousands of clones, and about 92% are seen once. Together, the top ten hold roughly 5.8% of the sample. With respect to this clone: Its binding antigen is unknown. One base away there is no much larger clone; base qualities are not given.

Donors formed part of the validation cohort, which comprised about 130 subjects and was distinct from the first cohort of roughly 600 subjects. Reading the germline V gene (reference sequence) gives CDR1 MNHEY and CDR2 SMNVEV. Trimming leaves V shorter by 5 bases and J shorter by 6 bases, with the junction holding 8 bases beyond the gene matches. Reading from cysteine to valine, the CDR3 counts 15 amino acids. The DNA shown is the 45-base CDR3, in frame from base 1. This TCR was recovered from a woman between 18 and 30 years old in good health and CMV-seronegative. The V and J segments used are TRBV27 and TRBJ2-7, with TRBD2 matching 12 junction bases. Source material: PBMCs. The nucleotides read TGTGCCAGCAGTCCCCTAGCGGGAGGGCCAGTCGAGCAGTACGTC. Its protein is CASSPLAGGPVEQYV.